This T cell receptor (beta chain) was sequenced during a study of T-cell memory formation after mild COVID-19. About the research overall: Across donors, TCR clusters were largely donor specific.

Trimming took off 3 bases at V and 5 bases at J, with 13 bases between the two ends. The CDR3 has 14 residues. TCRdb used MiXCR to reprocess the 5' RACE reads, holding one entry per CDR3 protein. In the table there are some 260,000 distinct CDR3 sequences, about 15% of which are singletons. Turning to this clonotype: Its antigen is undetermined.

Study outcomes and limitations: Those CD4+ clones that contracted were mainly in CM and EM (CD8+ ones in EMRA). A second wave expanding day 15 to 37 was CD4+-biased; contracting clones were balanced.

V gene TRBV12-3 or TRBV12-4 combines with J gene TRBJ2-5, with a weak D call TRBD2 (6 bases). Specimen: PBMCs or a T cell subset sorted from them (not recorded which). This clonotype was obtained from a man between 18 and 35 years old who had mild COVID-19 (a few samples of this study predate the infection). Cell type and time point are not known. In nucleotides, the CDR3 is TGTGCCAGCAGTTTGAGACTTCGGGGGGAGACCCAGTACTTC. Its protein product is CASSLRLRGETQYF.